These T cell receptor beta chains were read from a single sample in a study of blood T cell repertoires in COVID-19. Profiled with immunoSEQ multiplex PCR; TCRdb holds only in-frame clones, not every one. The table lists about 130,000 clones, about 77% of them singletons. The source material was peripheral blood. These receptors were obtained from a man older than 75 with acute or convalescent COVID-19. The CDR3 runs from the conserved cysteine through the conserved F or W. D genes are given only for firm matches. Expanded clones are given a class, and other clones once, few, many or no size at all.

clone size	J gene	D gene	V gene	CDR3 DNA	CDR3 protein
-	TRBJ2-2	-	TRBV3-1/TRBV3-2	TGTGCCAGCACCCGGAACACCGGGGAGCTGTTTTTT	CASTRNTGELFF
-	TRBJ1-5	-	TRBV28	TGTGCCAGCAGCGGAGGTTCCGGCAATCAGCCCCAGCATTTT	CASSGGSGNQPQHF
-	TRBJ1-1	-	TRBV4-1	TGCGCCAGCAGCCGGGGCCCCGGAACTGAAGCTTTCTTT	CASSRGPGTEAFF
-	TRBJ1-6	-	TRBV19	TGTGCCAGTAGTATATCAGGCACAGGTGTTAATTCACCCCTCCACTTT	CASSISGTGVNSPLHF
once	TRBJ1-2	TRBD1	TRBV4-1	TGCGCCAGCACCACCACCGACAGGGAGTCTCATGGCTACACCTTC	CASTTTDRESHGYTF
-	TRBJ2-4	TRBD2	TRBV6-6	TGTGCCAGCAGTTACTCTTCGGGACTAGAAAACATTCAGTACTTC	CASSYSSGLENIQYF
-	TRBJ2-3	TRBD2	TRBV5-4	TGTGCCAGCAGCTTGGATCCTAGCGGGAGCACAGATACGCAGTATTTT	CASSLDPSGSTDTQYF
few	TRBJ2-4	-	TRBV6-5	TGTGCCAGCAGGTCTAGCGACCTAGCCAAAAACATTCAGTACTTC	CASRSSDLAKNIQYF
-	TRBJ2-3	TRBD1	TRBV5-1	TGCGCCAGCAGCTTGGCCTCAGGGGGAGATACGCAGTATTTT	CASSLASGGDTQYF
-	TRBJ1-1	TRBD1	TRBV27	TGTGCCAGCAGTTCGCCGGGACAGGGGGCCTCAGAGGCATTT	CASSSPGQGASEAF
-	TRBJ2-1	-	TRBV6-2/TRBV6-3	TGTGCCAGCAGTAACCAGGGGACGCATGAGCAGTTCTTC	CASSNQGTHEQFF
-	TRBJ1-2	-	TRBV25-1	TGTGCCAGCAGTGAAGGCGTGGGGCAGGATGGCTACACCTTC	CASSEGVGQDGYTF
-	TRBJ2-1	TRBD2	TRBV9	TGTGCCAGCAGCCTCAGCGGGGGGCCCTACAATGAGCAGTTCTTC	CASSLSGGPYNEQFF
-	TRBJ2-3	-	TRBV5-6	TGTGCCAGCAGCTTCGGCGACTATTACACAGATACGCAGTATTTT	CASSFGDYYTDTQYF
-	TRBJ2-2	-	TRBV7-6	TGTGCCAGCAGCTTTCAGGGATCGGACACCGGGGAGCTGTTTTTT	CASSFQGSDTGELFF
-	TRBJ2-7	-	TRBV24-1	TGTGCCACCAGTGATTTGCAAGGAGACAGGAGCTACGAGCAGTACTTC	CATSDLQGDRSYEQYF
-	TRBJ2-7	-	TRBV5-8	TGTGCCAGCAGCCCCCCGGGTAGTTACGAGCAGTACTTC	CASSPPGSYEQYF
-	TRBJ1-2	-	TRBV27	TGTGCCAGCAGTTTAGTCGGGGAACGGAATGGCTACACCTTC	CASSLVGERNGYTF
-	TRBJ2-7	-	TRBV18	TGTGCCAGCTCCCCGGTTGGAGGGGTTACCTTCCTTCGAGCCTACGAGCAGTACTTC	CASSPVGGVTFLRAYEQYF
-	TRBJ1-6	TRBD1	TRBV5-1	TGCGCCAGCAGCGCGGCAGGGGGTTTCGCCTATAATTCACCCCTCCACTTT	CASSAAGGFAYNSPLHF
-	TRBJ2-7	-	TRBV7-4	TGTGCCAGCAGCTTAGTGAGGTTGATAGAGGCCTACGAGCAGTACTTC	CASSLVRLIEAYEQYF
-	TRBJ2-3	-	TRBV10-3	TGTGCCATCAGTGATATCCGGGGAAGCACAGATACGCAGTATTTT	CAISDIRGSTDTQYF
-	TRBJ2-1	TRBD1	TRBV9	TGTGCCAGCAGCGTACGCCGGGACAGGGCGGGTGGTGAGCAGTTCTTC	CASSVRRDRAGGEQFF
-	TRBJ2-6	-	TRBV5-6	TGTGCCAGCAGCTTGGTCTCCAGGATCAGCTCTGGGGCCAACGTCCTGACTTTC	CASSLVSRISSGANVLTF
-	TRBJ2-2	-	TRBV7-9	TGTGCCAGCAGCTATAGACAGTCCGGGGAGCTGTTTTTT	CASSYRQSGELFF
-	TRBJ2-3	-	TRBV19	TGTGCCAGTAGTATAGTCCCGGGGAAGACAGATACGCAGTATTTT	CASSIVPGKTDTQYF
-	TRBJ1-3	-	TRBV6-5	TGTGCCAGCAGTTACCGACAGGCTGGAAACACCATATATTTT	CASSYRQAGNTIYF
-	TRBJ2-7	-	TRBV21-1	TGTGCCAGCAGCCTCCGTACCTACGAGCAGTACTTC	CASSLRTYEQYF
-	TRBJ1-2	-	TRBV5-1	TGCGCCAGCAGCTTGTTAAGAGCTAACTATGGCTACACCTTC	CASSLLRANYGYTF
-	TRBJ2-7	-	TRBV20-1	TGCAGTGCTAGTCCGTCTTTTGAGATTTCCGAGCAGTACTTC	CSASPSFEISEQYF
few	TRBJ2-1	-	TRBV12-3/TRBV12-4	TGTGCCAGCAGGACCCGGGAGTACAATGAGCAGTTCTTC	CASRTREYNEQFF
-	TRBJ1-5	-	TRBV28	TGTGCCAGCAGCATGGGGGGGAGCAATCAGCCCCAGCATTTT	CASSMGGSNQPQHF
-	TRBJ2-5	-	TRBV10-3	TGTGCCATCAGTGAGTCGGTGGCGTCGAGAGGGACCCAGTACTTC	CAISESVASRGTQYF
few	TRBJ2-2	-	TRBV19	TGTGCCAGTAGGTTGGGGGCCGCCGGGGAGCTGTTTTTT	CASRLGAAGELFF
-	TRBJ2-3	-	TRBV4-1	TGCGCCAGCAGCCAAGCAGGGAATACGCAGTATTTT	CASSQAGNTQYF
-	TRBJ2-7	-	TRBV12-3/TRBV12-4	TGTGCCAGCAGTTTGGACAGCTCCTACGAGCAGTACTTC	CASSLDSSYEQYF
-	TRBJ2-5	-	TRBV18	TGTGCCAGCTCACCACCATCACAAGAGACCCAGTACTTC	CASSPPSQETQYF
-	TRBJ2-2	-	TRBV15	TGTGCCACCAGCGGGGCCGGGCCCGGGGAGCTGTTTTTT	CATSGAGPGELFF
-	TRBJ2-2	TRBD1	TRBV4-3	TGCGCCAGCAGCCAACAGGGGGCGCTTGGAAACGGGGAGCTGTTTTTT	CASSQQGALGNGELFF
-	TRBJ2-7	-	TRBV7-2	TGTGCCAGCAGCTTAGAGGCAGGGTCCCAGCAGTACTTC	CASSLEAGSQQYF
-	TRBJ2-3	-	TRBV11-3	TGTGCCAGCAGCTTTGGGGGCTCCACAGATACGCAGTATTTT	CASSFGGSTDTQYF
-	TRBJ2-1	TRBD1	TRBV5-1	TGCGCCAGCAGCTTGTATCAGGGGGCGAATGAGCAGTTCTTC	CASSLYQGANEQFF
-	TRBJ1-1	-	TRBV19	TGTGCCAGTAGTTCAGGGAGGCGGGGAACTGAAGCTTTCTTT	CASSSGRRGTEAFF
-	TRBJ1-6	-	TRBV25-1	TGTGCCAGCAGTGGGGACTCGCCGGACCCCCTCCACTTT	CASSGDSPDPLHF
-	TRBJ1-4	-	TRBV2	TGTGCCAGCACGTTGACAGCAAATGAAAAACTGTTTTTT	CASTLTANEKLFF
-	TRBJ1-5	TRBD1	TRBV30	TGTGCCTGGGCACAGGGGGGGGATCAGCCCCAGCATTTT	CAWAQGGDQPQHF
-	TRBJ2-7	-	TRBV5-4	TGTGCCAGCAGCCAGCTGACCGGGACTGGTACGTACGAGCAGTACTTC	CASSQLTGTGTYEQYF